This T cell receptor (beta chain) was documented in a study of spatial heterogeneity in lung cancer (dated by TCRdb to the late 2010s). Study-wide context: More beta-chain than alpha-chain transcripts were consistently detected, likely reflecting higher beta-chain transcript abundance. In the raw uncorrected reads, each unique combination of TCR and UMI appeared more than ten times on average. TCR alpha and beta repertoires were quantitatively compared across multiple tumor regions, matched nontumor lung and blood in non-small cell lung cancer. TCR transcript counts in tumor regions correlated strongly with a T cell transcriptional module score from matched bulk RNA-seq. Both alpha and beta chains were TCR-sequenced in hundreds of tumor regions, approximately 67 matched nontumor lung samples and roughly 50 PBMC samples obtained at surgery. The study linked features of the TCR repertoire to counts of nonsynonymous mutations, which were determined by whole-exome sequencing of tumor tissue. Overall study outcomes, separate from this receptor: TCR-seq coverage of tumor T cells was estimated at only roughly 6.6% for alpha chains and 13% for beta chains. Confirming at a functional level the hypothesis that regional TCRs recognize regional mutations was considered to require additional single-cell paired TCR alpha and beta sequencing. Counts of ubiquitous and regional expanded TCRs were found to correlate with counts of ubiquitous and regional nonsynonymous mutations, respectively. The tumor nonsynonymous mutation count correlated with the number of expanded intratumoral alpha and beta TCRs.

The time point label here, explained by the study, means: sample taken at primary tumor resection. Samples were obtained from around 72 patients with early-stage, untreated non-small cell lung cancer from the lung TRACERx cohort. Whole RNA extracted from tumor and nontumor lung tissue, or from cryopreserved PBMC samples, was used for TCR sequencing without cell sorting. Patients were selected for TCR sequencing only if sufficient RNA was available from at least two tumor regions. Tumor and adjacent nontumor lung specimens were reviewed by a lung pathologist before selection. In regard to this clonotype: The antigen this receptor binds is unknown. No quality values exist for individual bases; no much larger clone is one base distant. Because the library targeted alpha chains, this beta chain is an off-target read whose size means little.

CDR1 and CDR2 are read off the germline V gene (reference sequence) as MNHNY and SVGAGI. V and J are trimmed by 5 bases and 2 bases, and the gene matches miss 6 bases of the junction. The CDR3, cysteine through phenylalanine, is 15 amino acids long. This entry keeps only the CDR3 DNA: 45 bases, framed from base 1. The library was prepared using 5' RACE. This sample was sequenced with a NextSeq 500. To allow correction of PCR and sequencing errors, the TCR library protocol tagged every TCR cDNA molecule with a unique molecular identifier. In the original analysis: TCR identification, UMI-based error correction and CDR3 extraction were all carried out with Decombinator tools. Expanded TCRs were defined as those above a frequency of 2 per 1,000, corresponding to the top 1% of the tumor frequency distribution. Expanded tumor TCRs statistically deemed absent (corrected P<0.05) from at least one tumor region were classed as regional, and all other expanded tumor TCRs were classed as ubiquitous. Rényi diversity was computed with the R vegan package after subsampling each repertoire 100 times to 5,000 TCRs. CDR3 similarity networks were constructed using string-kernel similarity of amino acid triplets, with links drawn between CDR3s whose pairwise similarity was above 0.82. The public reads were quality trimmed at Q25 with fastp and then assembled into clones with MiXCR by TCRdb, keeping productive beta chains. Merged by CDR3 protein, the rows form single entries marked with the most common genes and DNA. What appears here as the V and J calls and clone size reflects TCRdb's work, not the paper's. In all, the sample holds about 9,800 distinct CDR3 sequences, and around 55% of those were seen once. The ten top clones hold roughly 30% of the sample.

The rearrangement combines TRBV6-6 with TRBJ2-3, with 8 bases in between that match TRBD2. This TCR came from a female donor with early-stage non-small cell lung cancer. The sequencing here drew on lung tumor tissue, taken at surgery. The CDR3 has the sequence CASSAGTRTTDTQYF. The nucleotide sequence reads TGTGCCAGCAGTGCCGGGACTAGAACCACAGATACGCAGTATTTT.